This TCR beta chain originates from a study of T cell therapy after organ transplantation. Assay used: immunoSEQ multiplex PCR; TCRdb lists only in-frame clones, some missing. The data show around 50,000 clones, about 94% seen once. This clone was recorded a few times. Its antigen is not known. The germline CDR1 and CDR2 sequences are SSHAT and FNYEAQ (reference sequence). The V and J ends lost 4 bases and 4 bases, in that order; junction bases with no gene match: 3. The CDR3 sequence is 15 residues long. The sequencing used CD8+ T cells from blood, collected before autologous CMV-specific T cell therapy. The chain is built from TRBV7-7 and TRBJ2-1; TRBD2 agrees at 11 bases. The receptor was derived from a human patient who had received a solid organ transplant and had CMV disease. CDR3 in amino acids: CASSSGLAAYNEQFF. The CDR3 DNA reads TGTGCCAGCAGCTCGGGACTAGCGGCGTACAATGAGCAGTTCTTC.